The rows below give T cell receptor beta chains drawn from one sample of a study of PD-1 blockade in classical Hodgkin lymphoma. Assay used: immunoSEQ multiplex PCR; TCRdb lists only in-frame clones, some missing. The sample carries 20,000 to 25,000 clones, roughly two thirds recorded once. The sequencing here drew on peripheral blood mononuclear cells (PBMCs), taken at baseline. The receptors here all came from a human donor with classical Hodgkin lymphoma. Both conserved end residues are part of each CDR3. The order of the fields is J gene, V gene, clone size, D gene, CDR3 DNA, CDR3 protein. D genes are given only for firm matches. Clone sizes are given selectively: once, few, many, or a class where the clone is expanded.

TRBJ1-3	TRBV4-2	.	.	TGTGCCAGCAGCCAAGAGGCCGGGCTGCTCTCTGGAAACACCATATATTTT	CASSQEAGLLSGNTIYF
TRBJ2-6	TRBV7-6	.	TRBD1	TGTGCCAGCAGCTCGCCGGGACAGGGGGTTGGGGCCAACGTCCTGACTTTC	CASSSPGQGVGANVLTF
TRBJ2-5	TRBV5-6	.	.	TGTGCCAGCAGCTTGGGGGACATCCAAGAGACCCAGTACTTC	CASSLGDIQETQYF
TRBJ1-4	TRBV5-6	.	TRBD1	TGTGCCAGCAGCTTGGGACAGGGGAATGAAAAACTGTTTTTT	CASSLGQGNEKLFF
TRBJ2-1	TRBV19	.	.	TGTGCCAGTAGTATAGCCCGCAATGAGCAGTTCTTC	CASSIARNEQFF
TRBJ2-7	TRBV7-8	.	TRBD1	TGTGCCAGCAGCTTAGTGAGGACAGGGGGTACCTACGAGCAGTACTTC	CASSLVRTGGTYEQYF
TRBJ1-5	TRBV11-2	.	.	TGTGCCAGCAGCTCCGTTGGGGATAGCAATCAGCCCCAGCATTTT	CASSSVGDSNQPQHF
TRBJ1-1	TRBV20-1	few	.	TGCAGTGCTAGGTTGTACACTGAAGCTTTCTTT	CSARLYTEAFF
TRBJ1-1	TRBV4-2	.	.	TGTGCCAGCAGCCAAGGGACAGCTCCATTTTGGGCTTTCTTT	CASSQGTAPFWAFF
TRBJ1-3	TRBV6-5	once	.	TGTGCCAGCAGCCCAGGGAGCTCTGGAAACACCATATATTTT	CASSPGSSGNTIYF
TRBJ1-5	TRBV6-5	.	.	TGTGCCAGCAGCCTTACAGGGAGAGGGCAGCCCCAGCATTTT	CASSLTGRGQPQHF
TRBJ2-3	TRBV7-2	.	TRBD2	TGTGCCAGCAGCTCTACGGGGGGGCCAGATACGCAGTATTTT	CASSSTGGPDTQYF
TRBJ2-2	TRBV2	.	.	TGTGCCAGCAGTGCGGACATTGTCGCCGGGGAGCTGTTTTTT	CASSADIVAGELFF
TRBJ2-1	TRBV27	.	.	TGTGCCAGCAGTTTATTGAGCTCCACCTACAATGAGCAGTTCTTC	CASSLLSSTYNEQFF
TRBJ2-1	TRBV11-2	.	TRBD2	TGTGCCAGCAGCCTGACTAGCGGGGGGGCGGGTGAGCAGTTCTTC	CASSLTSGGAGEQFF
TRBJ2-3	TRBV5-1	.	TRBD2	TGCGCCAGCAGGCCGACTAGCGGGGGAGTAGATACGCAGTATTTT	CASRPTSGGVDTQYF
TRBJ2-5	TRBV4-1	few	.	TGCGCCAGCAGCCTCGGGGAGACCCAGTACTTC	CASSLGETQYF
TRBJ2-3	TRBV6-6	.	.	TGTGCCAGCAGCCCAGCAGATACGCAGTATTTT	CASSPADTQYF
TRBJ1-3	TRBV7-9	.	.	TGTGCCAGCAGCGGGGGGTATTGGGGTGACACCATATATTTT	CASSGGYWGDTIYF
TRBJ1-4	TRBV19	.	.	TGTGCCTCCGGGGCCAGGGACGCAACTAATGAAAAACTGTTTTTT	CASGARDATNEKLFF
TRBJ2-5	TRBV15	.	TRBD1	TGTGCCACCAGATGGGACAGAGAACAAGAGACCCAGTACTTC	CATRWDREQETQYF
TRBJ1-6	TRBV5-4	.	TRBD1	TGTGCCGGTCAGGACAGGGAGGTTTCACCCCTCCACTTT	CAGQDREVSPLHF
TRBJ1-5	TRBV30	.	TRBD1	TGTGCCTGGAGCCCGGGACAGGTTAGCAATCAGCCCCAGCATTTT	CAWSPGQVSNQPQHF
TRBJ1-1	TRBV4-1	once	.	TGCGCCAGCAGCCAAGAACCTACAGGGAACACTGAAGCTTTCTTT	CASSQEPTGNTEAFF
TRBJ2-7	TRBV18	.	TRBD2	TGTGCCAGCTCACCACCGGGGAGGGGTTCGAGGGAGCAGTACTTC	CASSPPGRGSREQYF
TRBJ2-3	TRBV5-4	few	TRBD1	TGTGCCAGCAGCTTCGGGACAGGGGGTAGGGATACGCAGTATTTT	CASSFGTGGRDTQYF
TRBJ2-7	TRBV11-2	.	.	TGTGCCAGCAGCTTAGAGGGGGGTGGGTCTCATTCCTACGAGCAGTACTTC	CASSLEGGGSHSYEQYF
TRBJ2-3	TRBV7-9	.	.	TGTGCCAGCAGCTTAGCGGAAGAGGATACGCAGTATTTT	CASSLAEEDTQYF
TRBJ1-2	TRBV7-9	few	.	TGTGCCAGCAGCTTAGGGGGGGCGCTGTATGGCTACACCTTC	CASSLGGALYGYTF
TRBJ1-5	TRBV7-5	.	.	TGTGCCAGAAGCTTAGAAGGGGGTAGCAATCAGCCCCAGCATTTT	CARSLEGGSNQPQHF
TRBJ2-7	TRBV7-8	.	.	TGTGCCAGCACCGGTAGCGGCTCTGCGTACGAGCAGTACTTC	CASTGSGSAYEQYF
TRBJ1-2	TRBV7-9	.	.	TGTGCCAGCACAACACCCCTTGTTGTAACTTACTATGGCTACACCTTC	CASTTPLVVTYYGYTF
TRBJ2-7	TRBV5-5	.	.	TGTGCCAGCAGCTTGTACTCCGGGACCTCCTACGAGCAGTACTTC	CASSLYSGTSYEQYF
TRBJ2-1	TRBV1	.	.	TGCACCAGCAGCCAACACAAAGACGACGTAGCCCTCAATGAGCAGTTCTTC	CTSSQHKDDVALNEQFF
TRBJ2-1	TRBV30	.	.	TGTGCCTGGAGTGTCCTAGATCCGTACAATGAGCAGTTCTTC	CAWSVLDPYNEQFF
TRBJ2-3	TRBV5-4	.	.	TGTGCCAGCAATAGGAGGGGCGCAGATACGCAGTATTTT	CASNRRGADTQYF
TRBJ2-1	TRBV6-5	.	TRBD2	TGTGCCAGCGGGGACCGGGGACTAGGTTACAATGAGCAGTTCTTC	CASGDRGLGYNEQFF
TRBJ2-4	TRBV11-2	once	TRBD2	TGTGCCAGCAGCCTCGGGATAGCGGGGGGGCTAAAATACTTC	CASSLGIAGGLKYF
TRBJ2-7	TRBV7-6	.	.	TGTGCCAGCAGCTTGGGACGGGGATCCTACGAGCAGTACTTC	CASSLGRGSYEQYF
TRBJ1-5	TRBV6-5	.	.	TGTGCCAGCACCGTTGGCCAGGGTGTTCAGCCCCAGCATTTT	CASTVGQGVQPQHF
TRBJ2-5	TRBV7-9	.	TRBD2	TGTGCCAGCAGCTTATGGCGGGGGGGCTTGGAGACCCAGTACTTC	CASSLWRGGLETQYF
TRBJ2-3	TRBV9	once	.	TGTGCCAGCAGCGTAGGAACAGATACGCAGTATTTT	CASSVGTDTQYF
TRBJ2-5	TRBV6-5	.	.	TGTGCCAGCAGCCCCGGAGAAAGGGTTTGGGAGACCCAGTACTTC	CASSPGERVWETQYF
TRBJ1-5	TRBV5-6	.	.	TGTGCCAGCAGCTTGGGGTTAGGGAGCAATCAGCCCCAGCATTTT	CASSLGLGSNQPQHF
TRBJ2-7	TRBV19	.	.	TGTGCCAGTAGTCGAACTGACAGTTTCTACGAGCAGTACTTC	CASSRTDSFYEQYF
TRBJ2-7	TRBV6-5	.	TRBD1	TGTGCCAGCTTAGAAACAGGGGGCAGCTACGAGCAGTACTTC	CASLETGGSYEQYF
TRBJ1-2	TRBV29-1	.	.	TGCAGCGTTGAGGGGGCGGAAGGCCTAATTGGCTACACCTTC	CSVEGAEGLIGYTF
TRBJ1-1	TRBV10-2	.	.	TGCGCCAGCAGTGAGCAGGGATTGGCTGAAGCTTTCTTT	CASSEQGLAEAFF
TRBJ1-2	TRBV20-1	.	.	TGCAGAGCGGACAGTAACTATGGCTACACCTTC	CRADSNYGYTF
TRBJ2-7	TRBV6-5	.	.	TGTGCCAGCAGTTATCCCGAGCAGTACTTC	CASSYPEQYF
TRBJ2-2	TRBV5-6	few	.	TGTGCCAGCAGCTTCACGGTGGGACTTTCGAACACCGGGGAGCTGTTTTTT	CASSFTVGLSNTGELFF
TRBJ1-2	TRBV27	once	.	TGTGCCAGCAGCCTCGGGAGGGGCCTGAACTATGGCTACACCTTC	CASSLGRGLNYGYTF
TRBJ2-3	TRBV4-2	.	.	TGTGCCAGCAGTCCAAGGGGGCTAGGAGGGGCGGTTACGCAGTATTTT	CASSPRGLGGAVTQYF
TRBJ2-3	TRBV4-2	few	TRBD2	TGTGCCAGCAGCCAAGTAGGCGGGGGGAGCACAGATACGCAGTATTTT	CASSQVGGGSTDTQYF
TRBJ1-1	TRBV14	.	.	TGTGCCAGCAGCCAAGTTTATGGGGCGTCTGAAGCTTTCTTT	CASSQVYGASEAFF
TRBJ1-2	TRBV5-4	.	.	TGTGCCAGCAGCTTGGAGCCTGGACCTCATCCCCTATTTGGCTACACCTTC	CASSLEPGPHPLFGYTF
TRBJ2-7	TRBV5-6	medium-sized	.	TGTGCCAGCACCTCAGAGGCAGGGTTAGTTTACGAGCAGTACTTC	CASTSEAGLVYEQYF
TRBJ1-2	TRBV21-1	.	.	TGTGCCAGCAGCAAAGTAGGGGGAGGAGTAAAACATGGCTACACCTTC	CASSKVGGGVKHGYTF